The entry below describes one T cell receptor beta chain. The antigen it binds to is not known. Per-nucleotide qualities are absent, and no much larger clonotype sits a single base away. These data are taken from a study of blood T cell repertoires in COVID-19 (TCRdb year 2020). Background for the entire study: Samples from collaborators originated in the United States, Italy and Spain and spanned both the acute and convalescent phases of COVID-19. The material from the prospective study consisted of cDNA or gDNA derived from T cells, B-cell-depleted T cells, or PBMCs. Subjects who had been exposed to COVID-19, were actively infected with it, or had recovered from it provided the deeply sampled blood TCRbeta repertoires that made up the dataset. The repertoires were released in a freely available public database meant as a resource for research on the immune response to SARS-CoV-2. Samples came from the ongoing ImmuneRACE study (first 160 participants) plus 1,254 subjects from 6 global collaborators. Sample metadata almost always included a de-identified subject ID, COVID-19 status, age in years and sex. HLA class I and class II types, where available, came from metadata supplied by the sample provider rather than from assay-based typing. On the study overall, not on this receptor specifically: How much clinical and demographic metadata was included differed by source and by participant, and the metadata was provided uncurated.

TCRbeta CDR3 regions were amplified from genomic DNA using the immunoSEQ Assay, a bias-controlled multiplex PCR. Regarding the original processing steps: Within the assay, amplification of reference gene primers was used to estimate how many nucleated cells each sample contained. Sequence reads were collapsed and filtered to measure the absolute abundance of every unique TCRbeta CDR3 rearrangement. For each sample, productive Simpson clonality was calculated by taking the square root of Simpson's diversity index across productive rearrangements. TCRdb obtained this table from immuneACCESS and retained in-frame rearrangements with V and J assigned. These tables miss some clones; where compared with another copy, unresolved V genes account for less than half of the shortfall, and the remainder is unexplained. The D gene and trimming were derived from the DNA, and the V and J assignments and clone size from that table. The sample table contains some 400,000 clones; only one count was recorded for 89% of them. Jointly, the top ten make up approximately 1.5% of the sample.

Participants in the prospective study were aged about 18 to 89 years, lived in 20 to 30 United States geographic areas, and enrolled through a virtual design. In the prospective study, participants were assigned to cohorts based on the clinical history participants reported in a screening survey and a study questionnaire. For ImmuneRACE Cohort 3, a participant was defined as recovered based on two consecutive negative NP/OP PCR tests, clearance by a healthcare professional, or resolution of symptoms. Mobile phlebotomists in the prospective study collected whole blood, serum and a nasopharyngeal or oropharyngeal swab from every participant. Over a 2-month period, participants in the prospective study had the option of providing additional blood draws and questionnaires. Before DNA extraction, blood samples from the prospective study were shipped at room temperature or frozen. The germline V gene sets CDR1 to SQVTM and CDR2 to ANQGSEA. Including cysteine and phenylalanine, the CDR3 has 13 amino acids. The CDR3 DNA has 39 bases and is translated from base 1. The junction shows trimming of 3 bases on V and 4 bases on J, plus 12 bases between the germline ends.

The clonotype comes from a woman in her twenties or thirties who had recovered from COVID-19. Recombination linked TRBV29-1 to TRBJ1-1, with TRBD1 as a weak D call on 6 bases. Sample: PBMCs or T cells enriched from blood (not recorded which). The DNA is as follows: TGCAGCGTTGACGTCCGCAGGGGCACTGAAGCTTTCTTT. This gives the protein CSVDVRRGTEAFF.